These 31 T cell receptor beta chains originate from one sample sequenced in a study of blood T cell repertoires in COVID-19 (dated by TCRdb to 2020 to 2021). Libraries were made using the immunoSEQ multiplex PCR assay. TCRdb retrieved this table from immuneACCESS and kept in-frame rearrangements only. Not all clones are present; in checked studies, unresolved V genes account for under half, and no reason is known for the remainder. Here the sample has 150,000 to 200,000 clones; roughly four fifths occur a single time. The top ten constitute roughly 11% of the sample. The sequenced sample consisted of peripheral blood. Every receptor here comes from a woman aged 40 to 55 with COVID-19, enrolled during active disease.

The sample holds one count of this clone. CDR3 bases: TGTGCCAGTAGTATGGCAGGGGGGATCACAGATACGCAGTATTTT. This gives the protein CASSMAGGITDTQYF. The chain recombines TRBV19 with TRBJ2-3, with D maybe TRBD1 (7 bases). Germline V lookup: CDR1 LNHDA, CDR2 SQIVND (reference sequence). Trimming took 3 bases from V and 2 from J, leaving 12 bases between them. This CDR3 contains 15 residues. The full variable domain, in which reference TRBV19 and TRBJ2-3 provide the parts outside the CDR3, is DGGITQSPKYLFRKEGQNVTLSCEQNLNHDAMYWYRQDPGQGLRLIYYSQIVNDFQKGDIAEGYSVSREKKESFPLTVTSAQKNPTAFYLCASSMAGGITDTQYFGPGTRLTVL.

The chain carries TRBV10-1 and TRBJ1-5, with TRBD1 as a possible D gene (6 bases). Trimming took off 7 bases at V and 1 base at J, with 11 bases between the two ends. CDR3 length: 14 amino acids. The germline V gene encodes CDR1 WNHNN and CDR2 SYGVQD (reference sequence). The CDR3 region is CASTVRGSNQPQHF. As DNA, the CDR3 is TGCGCCAGCACAGTCAGGGGAAGCAATCAGCCCCAGCATTTT.

The rearrangement joins TRBV19 to TRBJ2-1; D may be TRBD1 (6 bases). V lost 5 bases and J 6 bases, leaving 14 bases between the germline ends. Germline lookup yields CDR1 LNHDA and CDR2 SQIVND (reference sequence). The CDR3 has 14 residues. CDR3 DNA: TGTGCCAGTAGTTTGGGGCTAGGGGGCAATGAGCAGTTCTTC. This codes for CASSLGLGGNEQFF.

The chain has TRBV18 and TRBJ1-1; the D is unclear. The CDR3 runs 14 residues. V lost 3 bases and J 2 bases, leaving 10 bases between the germline ends. Per germline, CDR1 KGHSH and CDR2 LQKENI. The DNA of the CDR3 is TGTGCCAGCTCACCCCCACGCAGAAACACTGAAGCTTTCTTT. Its protein product is CASSPPRRNTEAFF.

The genes are TRBV9 and TRBJ1-4; D not certain. This CDR3 contains 13 residues. The germline V gene encodes CDR1 SGDLS and CDR2 YYNGEE. V gave up 0 bases and J gave up 6 bases, with 6 bases separating them. CDR3 bases: TGTGCCAGCAGCGTAGTTCCCTATGAAAAACTGTTTTTT. The encoded protein is CASSVVPYEKLFF.

This chain joins TRBV5-4 and TRBJ2-5; 9 bases are a match to TRBD1. This CDR3 contains 14 residues. V shed 4 bases and J 5 bases; nucleotides not matched to a gene: 6. Germline V lookup: CDR1 SGHNT, CDR2 YYREEE (reference sequence). DNA for the CDR3: TGTGCCAGCAGCACGGGACAGGGCCAGGAGACCCAGTACTTC. It codes for CASSTGQGQETQYF.

The V and J genes are TRBV7-6 and TRBJ1-5; tentative D call: TRBD1 (5 bases). The germline CDR1 and CDR2 sequences are SGHVS and FNYEAQ. This CDR3 has 15 residues. The ends were cut back, 5 bases at V and 6 bases at J, with 17 bases in the middle. CDR3 nucleotides: TGTGCCAGCAGCACGAAGCCGGGCCAGGGTCAGCCCCAGCATTTT. Translated, it gives CASSTKPGQGQPQHF.

The chain combines TRBV30 with TRBJ2-2; TRBD2 is a possible D gene (5 bases). This CDR3 is built from 15 residues. Germline V CDR1 and CDR2: GTSNPN, SVGIG (reference sequence). V lost 6 bases and J lost 8, with 22 bases in between. CDR3 sequence (DNA): TGTGCCTGCACCCGACCCGGACTCCGCCGAGGGGAGCTGTTTTTT. It specifies CACTRPGLRRGELFF.

This clone showed up just once. The rearrangement uses TRBV5-5 and TRBJ2-7; possible D gene TRBD2, 5 bases. Deletions cut 2 bases from V and 4 bases from J, with 10 bases between. The CDR3 is made up of 13 amino acids. From germline, CDR1 is SGHKS and CDR2 YYEKEE (reference sequence). The CDR3 nucleotides read TGTGCCAGCAGCTTACGGGAATTGTACGAGCAGTACGTC. This encodes CASSLRELYEQYV.

The chain employs TRBV5-6 and TRBJ2-6; TRBD1 aligns across 7 bases. CDR1 SGHDT and CDR2 YYEEEE come from the germline V gene. V lost 4 bases, J lost 0 bases, and 7 bases stayed unmatched. The length of the CDR3 is 17 residues. CDR3 nucleotide sequence: TGTGCCAGCAGCGAGGACAGGTTTAGCTCTGGGGCCAACGTCCTGACTTTC. Translation: CASSEDRFSSGANVLTF.

The gene calls are TRBV28 and TRBJ2-1; 9 positions agree with TRBD2. V lost 7 bases and J lost 7; bases outside the gene matches: 11. The CDR3 extends over 15 amino acids. In germline, CDR1 is MDHEN, CDR2 SYDVKM. CDR3 bases: TGTGCCAGCATCTGGGCTAGCGGGAAAGGGAATGAGCAGTTCTTC. Amino acids: CASIWASGKGNEQFF.

The chain carries TRBV5-4 and TRBJ2-1, with 7 nucleotides matching TRBD1. The CDR3 totals 14 residues. From germline, CDR1 is SGHNT and CDR2 YYREEE (reference sequence). The trim removed 4 bases at V and 4 bases at J, leaving 5 bases unmatched. CDR3 loop: CASSPPGQYNEQFF. In nucleotides, the CDR3 is TGTGCCAGCAGCCCCCCGGGACAGTACAATGAGCAGTTCTTC. The whole variable domain, filled in from reference TRBV5-4 and TRBJ2-1, reads ETGVTQSPTHLIKTRGQQVTLRCSSQSGHNTVSWYQQALGQGPQFIFQYYREEENGRGNFPPRFSGLQFPNYSSELNVNALELDDSALYLCASSPPGQYNEQFFGPGTRLTVL.

This chain uses TRBV5-8 with TRBJ2-7; D might be TRBD2 (6 bases). The germline V gene encodes CDR1 SGHTS and CDR2 YDEGEE. This CDR3 is 15 amino acids long. Between the trimmed V and J ends, which lost 0 bases and 3 bases, there was a span of 13 bases. CDR3 protein: CASSLAATGSYEQYV. The CDR3 coding sequence is TGTGCCAGCAGCTTGGCGGCGACCGGGAGCTACGAGCAGTACGTC.

The rearrangement joins TRBV19 to TRBJ1-1; the D is unclear. Germline assignment: CDR1 LNHDA and CDR2 SQIVND (reference sequence). This CDR3 contains 13 residues. Between the trimmed V and J ends, which lost 0 bases and 6 bases, there was a span of 8 bases. CDR3 loop: CASSIDPGAEAFF. In DNA form, the CDR3 reads TGTGCCAGTAGTATAGATCCGGGAGCTGAAGCTTTCTTT.

The rearrangement uses TRBV6-5 and TRBJ1-1; a possible D gene is TRBD1 (5 bases). Trimming shortened V by 0 bases and J by 4 bases, and 15 bases separated the two germline ends. Germline loops: CDR1 MNHEY, CDR2 SVGAGI. The CDR3 loop spans 16 amino acids. CDR3 amino acids: CASSYSSLNGGTEAFF. CDR3 DNA: TGTGCCAGCAGTTACTCATCACTCAACGGGGGCACTGAAGCTTTCTTT.

V usage is TRBV14 and J usage is TRBJ1-4; TRBD1 agrees at 9 bases. CDR3 size: 15 residues. The germline gives CDR1 SGHDN, CDR2 FVKESK. V dropped 2 bases and J dropped 8; count of bases not matched to a gene: 6. The CDR3 loop is CASSQHTGGEEKLFF. As DNA, the CDR3 is TGTGCCAGCAGCCAACATACAGGGGGCGAAGAAAAACTGTTTTTT. Full variable domain (outside the CDR3, taken from reference TRBV14 and TRBJ1-4): EAGVTQFPSHSVIEKGQTVTLRCDPISGHDNLYWYRRVMGKEIKFLLHFVKESKQDESGMPNNRFLAERTGGTYSTLKVQPAELEDSGVYFCASSQHTGGEEKLFFGSGTQLSVL.

The chain recombines TRBV18 with TRBJ1-4, with 9 nucleotides matching TRBD1. Trimming cost V 8 bases and J 8 bases; bases outside gene matches: 15. The CDR3 covers 16 residues. CDR1 is KGHSH and CDR2 is LQKENI in the germline V gene. CDR3: CASHTGRDRVQEKLFF. The CDR3 DNA sequence: TGTGCCAGCCACACCGGACGGGACAGGGTACAGGAAAAACTGTTTTTT.

The table lists this clone with a few counts. The chain joins TRBV7-2 to TRBJ2-3; a weak D match, TRBD1 (6 bases). V was shortened by 2 bases and J by 5 bases, with 14 bases between the two germline ends. Germline CDR1 is SGHTA and CDR2 is FQGNSA. The CDR3 runs to 15 residues. The CDR3 protein is CASSLLGGAVDTQYF. In nucleotides, the CDR3 is TGTGCCAGCAGCTTATTAGGGGGAGCGGTAGATACGCAGTATTTT.

This clone showed up just once. The genes are TRBV2 and TRBJ2-7; D call uncertain. V dropped 3 bases and J dropped 3 bases, with 6 bases sitting between them. The germline V gene has CDR1 SNHLY and CDR2 FYNNEI. This CDR3 is 12 amino acids long. CDR3 loop: CASSEYIYEQYV. The CDR3 DNA reads TGTGCCAGCAGTGAGTACATCTACGAGCAGTACGTC.

The genes are TRBV9 and TRBJ2-5; TRBD2 agrees at 15 bases. The ends lost 4 bases at V and 1 base at J; junction bases unmatched: 5. Germline V gives CDR1 SGDLS, CDR2 YYNGEE. This CDR3 spans 17 amino acids. The chain's CDR3 is CASSPGTSGRFQETQYF. CDR3 nucleotides: TGTGCCAGCAGCCCTGGGACTAGCGGGAGGTTCCAAGAGACCCAGTACTTC. The complete variable domain, with remaining parts taken from reference TRBV9 and TRBJ2-5, reads DSGVTQTPKHLITATGQRVTLRCSPRSGDLSVYWYQQSLDQGLQFLIQYYNGEERAKGNILERFSAQQFPDLHSELNLSSLELGDSALYFCASSPGTSGRFQETQYFGPGTRLLVL.

The chain joins TRBV6-5 to TRBJ1-1; possibly TRBD1 for D (5 bases). This CDR3 has 15 residues. Deletions cut 10 bases from V and 4 bases from J, with 22 bases between. CDR1 and CDR2 (germline): MNHEY, SVGAGI. Here the CDR3 reads CATPRRGEGITEAFF. The CDR3 region has the DNA TGTGCCACTCCACGGAGGGGCGAAGGGATCACTGAAGCTTTCTTT.

This clone occurred once. The chain joins TRBV11-2 to TRBJ2-6; no clear D gene. Germline CDR1 reads SGHAT; CDR2 reads FQNNGV. V shed 5 bases and J shed 5 bases, with 13 bases lying between them. The CDR3 has 15 amino acids. CDR3 nucleotide sequence: TGTGCCAGCAGCCCCGAGGAGAGGAGGGCCAACGTCCTGACTTTC. Its protein is CASSPEERRANVLTF. The whole variable domain, remainder taken from reference TRBV11-2 and TRBJ2-6, is EAGVAQSPRYKIIEKRQSVAFWCNPISGHATLYWYQQILGQGPKLLIQFQNNGVVDDSQLPKDRFSAERLKGVDSTLKIQPAKLEDSAVYLCASSPEERRANVLTFGAGSRLTVL.

The CDR3 region is CATSRDELRPSDYGYTF. The CDR3 bases are TGTGCCACCAGCAGAGATGAGCTTAGGCCAAGCGACTATGGCTACACCTTC. The chain links TRBV15 to TRBJ1-2; D gene unclear. The V end was cut by 0 bases, the J end by 3 bases, with 17 bases between. There are 17 residues in the CDR3. Germline loops: CDR1 LNHNV, CDR2 YYDKDF (reference sequence).

V is TRBV9 and J is TRBJ2-1; 7 positions match TRBD2. CDR1 and CDR2 (germline): SGDLS, YYNGEE. The V and J ends lost 3 bases and 10 bases, in that order; junction bases with no gene match: 1. The CDR3 is 11 amino acids. The CDR3 nucleotides are TGTGCCAGCAGCGGTAGCGGGGAGCAGTTCTTC. This gives the protein CASSGSGEQFF.

CDR3 region: CASRQGINYGYTF. CDR3 bases: TGTGCCAGCAGGCAGGGGATTAACTATGGCTACACCTTC. The chain recombines TRBV7-9 with TRBJ1-2; possible D gene TRBD1, 6 bases. The V end was cut by 6 bases, the J end by 1 base, with 9 bases between. This CDR3 contains 13 residues. Germline V gene sequence: CDR1 SEHNR, CDR2 FQNEAQ (reference sequence).

CDR3 amino acids: CASSLGGRLQGPQHF. The CDR3 DNA is TGTGCCAGCAGCTTGGGTGGGCGTCTCCAAGGGCCCCAGCATTTT. V and J are TRBV7-2 and TRBJ1-5; D unclear. The CDR3 spans 15 residues. V dropped 3 bases and J dropped 9 bases, with 18 bases sitting between them. Germline V gene sequence: CDR1 SGHTA, CDR2 FQGNSA.

This chain connects TRBV7-6 to TRBJ2-1, with 8 nucleotides matching TRBD2. V shed 6 bases and J 10 bases; nucleotides not matched to a gene: 14. The CDR3 has 15 residues. Looked up from germline, CDR1 is SGHVS and CDR2 is FNYEAQ. For the CDR3, the DNA is TGTGCCAGCAGTTCCCCGGGACTAGGGTTGGACGAGCAGTTCTTC. Its translation: CASSSPGLGLDEQFF.

The DNA of the CDR3 is TGTGCCAGCAGCTCCCCGACTAGCGGGGGGGCCAATGAGCAGTTCTTC. This gives the protein CASSSPTSGGANEQFF. The chain uses TRBV13 and TRBJ2-1; 14 bases fit TRBD2. The CDR3 loop spans 16 amino acids. V shed 4 bases and J 6 bases; nucleotides not matched to a gene: 5. The germline gives CDR1 PRHDT, CDR2 FYEKMQ (reference sequence).

This clone was found a few times. The J gene is TRBJ1-1, the V gene TRBV3-1 (or the pseudogene TRBV3-2); D remains unclear. The V and J ends lost 4 bases and 5 bases respectively, with 8 bases between them. Germline V gene sequence: CDR1 LGHDT, CDR2 YNNKEL (reference sequence). The CDR3 spans 12 residues. The CDR3 nucleotides read TGTGCCAGCAGCCTGTCGAGGACTGAAGCTTTCTTT. Protein product: CASSLSRTEAFF.

The chain has TRBV4-1 and TRBJ2-3; the D gene is possibly TRBD2 (6 bases). V was shortened by 4 bases and J by 0 bases, with 20 bases between the two germline ends. There are 18 residues in the CDR3. CDR1 is MGHRA, CDR2 YSYEKL, per germline. The CDR3 DNA is TGCGCCAGCAGCCCGTCCCCGCGACTAGTCCCTAGCACAGATACGCAGTATTTT. It specifies CASSPSPRLVPSTDTQYF.

The rearrangement joins TRBV18 to TRBJ2-3; 7 bases are a match to TRBD1. V shed 3 bases and J 1 base; nucleotides not matched to a gene: 7. From germline, CDR1 is KGHSH and CDR2 LQKENI. The CDR3 covers 16 residues. CDR3 in amino acids: CASSPRQGPGTDTQYF. CDR3 nucleotide sequence: TGTGCCAGCTCACCGCGACAGGGTCCTGGCACAGATACGCAGTATTTT.